Listed here are 8 T cell receptor beta chains from one sample, sequenced in a study of vaccination and CD4 T cells after COVID-19. Sequencing of cultured CD4+ T cell DNA used the Oncomine TCR Beta short-read assay. A single record per CDR3 protein comes from TCRdb applying MiXCR to the PCR reads. Here the sample spans around 12,000 distinct CDR3 sequences, roughly four fifths being singletons. Treatment specified: roughly ten-day PBMC culture with coronavirus spike peptide pools or control peptides (ViraFEST assay). No antigen has been identified for these receptors. Sequencing input: CD4+ T cells from blood, cultured in vitro. These TCRs come from a human donor who had recovered from COVID-19.

The V call is TRBV7-2, the J call TRBJ2-2, with 10 bases aligning to TRBD2. This CDR3 is built from 17 residues. The J segment lost 4 bases and the V segment lost 3 bases, leaving 8 bases of the junction unmatched. Germline CDR1 and CDR2: SGHTA and FQGNSA. CDR3 region: CASSLDGSGRTTGELFF. In DNA form, the CDR3 reads TGTGCCAGCAGCTTGGACGGTAGCGGGAGGACCACCGGGGAGCTGTTTTTT.

The chain links TRBV15 to TRBJ2-3, with TRBD1 as a possible D gene (5 bases). Trimming removed 8 bases at V and 6 bases at J, with 15 bases between. The CDR3 sequence is 13 residues long. The V gene's germline CDR1 is LNHNV and CDR2 YYDKDF (reference sequence). DNA of the CDR3: TGTGCCACCGATGAACAGGCAGGGGATACGCAGTATTTT. Its translation: CATDEQAGDTQYF.

The rearrangement links TRBV7-2 to TRBJ1-2; no reliable D call. Germline CDR1 reads SGHTA; CDR2 reads FQGNSA. The CDR3 is 13 residues long. The V end was cut by 1 base, the J end by 4 bases, with 7 bases between. The CDR3 protein is CASSLGYSYGYTF. CDR3 nucleotide sequence: TGTGCCAGCAGCTTAGGGTATAGCTATGGCTACACCTTC.

The chain combines TRBV20-1 with TRBJ1-2; D not resolved. The CDR3 runs to 12 residues. CDR1 and CDR2 from the germline V gene are DFQATT and SNEGSKA (reference sequence). Trimming took 3 bases from V and 8 from J, leaving 13 bases between them. The CDR3, as DNA: TGCAGTGCTAGGACGGCCCGACTCGGCTACACCTTC. The encoded protein is CSARTARLGYTF.

The chain recombines TRBV5-6 with TRBJ2-7; a possible D gene is TRBD1 (5 bases). Germline assignment: CDR1 SGHDT and CDR2 YYEEEE. This CDR3 contains 13 residues. The V and J ends lost 3 bases and 3 bases respectively, with 10 bases between them. The CDR3 loop is CASSSPGIYEQYF. The CDR3 DNA sequence: TGTGCCAGCAGCTCCCCAGGGATCTACGAGCAGTACTTC.

The genes are TRBV19 and TRBJ1-5; D not certain. This CDR3 spans 17 amino acids. Germline V CDR1 and CDR2: LNHDA, SQIVND (reference sequence). Trimming removed 0 bases from V and 0 bases from J, with 12 bases in between. CDR3 sequence reads: CASSIDQARLSNQPQHF. Written as DNA, the CDR3 is TGTGCCAGTAGTATAGATCAGGCCAGGCTTAGCAATCAGCCCCAGCATTTT.

The V gene is TRBV20-1, the J gene TRBJ1-3; TRBD1 matches at 10 bases. This CDR3 region has 17 residues. Losses at the gene ends were 4 bases for V and 3 bases for J; bases not matched to a gene: 12. Germline-derived CDR1 and CDR2 are DFQATT and SNEGSKA (reference sequence). Here the CDR3 DNA reads TGCAGTGCTAAATCTCCACCGGGACAGGGGCTTGGAAACACCATATATTTT. Translating it yields CSAKSPPGQGLGNTIYF.

The chain employs TRBV20-1 and TRBJ1-1, with D possibly being TRBD1 (5 bases). This CDR3 spans 13 amino acids. Looked up from germline, CDR1 is DFQATT and CDR2 is SNEGSKA (reference sequence). V was trimmed by 1 base and J by 4 bases, leaving 10 bases between them. The CDR3 nucleotides read TGCAGTGCTAGAGGGGACTTAGTCACTGAAGCTTTCTTT. Encoded protein: CSARGDLVTEAFF.